These 15 T cell receptor beta chains were sequenced from one sample in a study of patients and donors after allogeneic stem cell transplantation. TCRdb re-derived calls from the RT-PCR reads in MiXCR, one entry per CDR3 protein. Of about 100,000 distinct CDR3 sequences in the sample, around 33% were seen once. Material for sequencing was blood, either unsorted or a sorted T cell fraction (not recorded which). The receptors here all came from a human donor who was either an allogeneic HSCT recipient or a stem cell or donor lymphocyte infusion donor (not recorded which). It is not recorded whose cells these are; they may come from a transplant donor.

The rearrangement links TRBV19 to TRBJ2-2, with D uncertain. V was pared by 6 bases and J by 7 bases, with 12 bases between. The V gene's germline CDR1 is LNHDA and CDR2 SQIVND (reference sequence). This CDR3 has 13 residues. The CDR3 DNA is TGTGCCAGTAGGGACCGAACAAACGGGGAGCTGTTTTTT. It is translated as CASRDRTNGELFF.

Only one count was recorded for this clonotype. The chain employs TRBV7-2 and TRBJ2-1; 8 nucleotides agree with TRBD1. This CDR3 region has 18 residues. The junction had 13 bases not matched to a gene; V was cut back by 1 base and J by 5 bases. Germline V gene data show CDR1 as SGHTA and CDR2 as FQGNSA. The CDR3 sequence is CASSLDGRQGARDNEQFF. CDR3 sequence (DNA): TGTGCCAGCAGCTTAGATGGTAGGCAGGGGGCGAGGGACAATGAGCAGTTCTTC.

This rearrangement joins TRBV5-1 to TRBJ2-6; D not resolved. Germline assignment: CDR1 SGHRS and CDR2 YFSETQ. With 0 bases removed from V and 1 base from J, the gap between germline ends came to 5 bases. This CDR3 region has 15 residues. In DNA form, the CDR3 reads TGCGCCAGCAGCTTGGAGGGATCTGGGGCCAACGTCCTGACTTTC. Its protein product is CASSLEGSGANVLTF. The entire variable domain, with the rest obtained from reference TRBV5-1 and TRBJ2-6, is as follows: KAGVTQTPRYLIKTRGQQVTLSCSPISGHRSVSWYQQTPGQGLQFLFEYFSETQRNKGNFPGRFSGRQFSNSRSEMNVSTLELGDSALYLCASSLEGSGANVLTFGAGSRLTVL.

The chain combines TRBV4-2 with TRBJ2-2; D is possibly TRBD1 (6 bases). V was clipped by 6 bases and J by 5 bases, with 10 bases between them. Germline V gene sequence: CDR1 LGHNA, CDR2 YNFKEQ. CDR3 length: 13 amino acids. As DNA, the CDR3 is TGTGCCAGCAGTCCTCAGGGGACCGGGGAGCTGTTTTTT. Translating gives CASSPQGTGELFF.

The DNA of the CDR3 is TGTGCCACCAGTAGCAGCCAAGAGACCCAGTACTTC. It translates to CATSSSQETQYF. The V call is TRBV24-1, the J call TRBJ2-5; D gene unclear. From germline, CDR1 is KGHDR and CDR2 SFDVKD. The CDR3 length is 12 residues. V was shortened by 6 bases and J by 1 base, with 5 bases between the two germline ends.

V usage is TRBV7-2 and J usage is TRBJ2-3; no definite D call. The CDR3 has 16 amino acids. V was trimmed by 4 bases and J by 1 base, leaving 15 bases between them. Germline loops: CDR1 SGHTA, CDR2 FQGNSA. The CDR3 spells CASSYLGPGGTDTQYF. The CDR3, as DNA: TGTGCCAGCAGCTACCTCGGGCCTGGGGGCACAGATACGCAGTATTTT.

This clonotype was seen more than once but under ten times. The chain carries TRBV13 and TRBJ1-6, with D possibly being TRBD1 (5 bases). This CDR3 region has 15 residues. Between the trimmed V and J ends, which lost 0 bases and 7 bases, there was a span of 10 bases. Germline CDR1 and CDR2: PRHDT and FYEKMQ (reference sequence). DNA for the CDR3: TGTGCCAGCAGCTTAGGTGACAGAGGAAATTCACCCCTCCACTTT. Translating gives CASSLGDRGNSPLHF.

The genes are TRBV20-1 and TRBJ2-4, with D perhaps TRBD2 (5 bases). The CDR3 runs to 15 residues. CDR1 is DFQATT and CDR2 is SNEGSKA in the germline V gene (reference sequence). The V end lost 6 bases, the J end lost 3 bases, and 18 bases lay between the germline ends. In nucleotides, the CDR3 is TGCAGTGCCTTGGCCCGGGGTACTGGCAAAAACATTCAGTACTTC. Translated: CSALARGTGKNIQYF.

The chain uses TRBV6-2 or TRBV6-3 and TRBJ2-7; TRBD2 agrees at 12 bases. Looked up from germline, CDR1 is MNHEY and CDR2 is SVGEGT. The CDR3 runs to 14 residues. The V gene end was trimmed by 6 bases and the J gene end by 2 bases; junction bases not matched to a gene: 2. CDR3 sequence: CASSRTSGTYEQYF. The CDR3 DNA reads as TGTGCCAGCAGCCGGACTAGCGGGACCTACGAGCAGTACTTC.

A few counts support this clonotype. The J gene is TRBJ2-7, the V gene TRBV18; 7 bases agree with TRBD1. V shed 3 bases, J shed 5 bases, and the junction held 1 base outside the gene matches. Per germline, CDR1 KGHSH and CDR2 LQKENI. The CDR3 contains 12 residues. The CDR3 loop is CASSPTGHEQYF. In DNA form, the CDR3 reads TGTGCCAGCTCACCGACAGGGCACGAGCAGTACTTC.

The V and J genes are TRBV20-1 and TRBJ1-2; 8 nucleotides match TRBD1. The CDR3 runs 14 residues. Germline values: CDR1 DFQATT, CDR2 SNEGSKA (reference sequence). V shed 0 bases, J shed 7 bases, and the junction held 7 bases outside the gene matches. The CDR3 is CSARDRDRLAGYTF. The CDR3 nucleotides read TGCAGTGCTAGAGATAGGGACAGGCTGGCTGGCTACACCTTC.

This chain connects TRBV4-2 to TRBJ2-5, with TRBD2 identical over 15 bases. The CDR3 runs 18 residues. Germline V gene sequence: CDR1 LGHNA, CDR2 YNFKEQ. V trimming: 3 bases; J trimming: 5 bases; junction bases outside the gene matches: 10. The CDR3 DNA follows: TGTGCCAGCAGCCAGATAAGGACTAGCGGGAGGGCCCTGGAGACCCAGTACTTC. It encodes CASSQIRTSGRALETQYF.

The V and J genes are TRBV7-9 and TRBJ2-1; D gene uncertain. CDR1 is SEHNR and CDR2 is FQNEAQ in the germline V gene (reference sequence). V lost 1 base and J 1 base, leaving 14 bases between the germline ends. The CDR3 extends over 17 amino acids. Here the CDR3 reads CASSLESRILSYNEQFF. The CDR3 DNA reads TGTGCCAGCAGCTTAGAATCCCGGATCCTTTCCTACAATGAGCAGTTCTTC.

In DNA, the CDR3 is TGCAGTGCTATCGGCTACGACGAGCAGTACTTC. It is translated as CSAIGYDEQYF. This chain links TRBV20-1 with TRBJ2-7; no clear D gene. Per the germline V gene, CDR1 is DFQATT and CDR2 is SNEGSKA (reference sequence). The CDR3 extends over 11 amino acids. Deletions cut 4 bases from V and 5 bases from J, with 9 bases between.

The chain carries TRBV5-6 and TRBJ2-6; D ambiguous. Germline CDR1 is SGHDT and CDR2 is YYEEEE. The CDR3 is 12 residues long. V lost 4 bases and J 12 bases, leaving 11 bases between the germline ends. The DNA of the CDR3 is TGTGCCAGCAGCGTAATTGGGGTCGTCCTGACTTTC. It yields the protein CASSVIGVVLTF. Supplemented by reference TRBV5-6 and TRBJ2-6, the full variable domain reads DAGVTQSPTHLIKTRGQQVTLRCSPKSGHDTVSWYQQALGQGPQFIFQYYEEEERQRGNFPDRFSGHQFPNYSSELNVNALLLGDSALYLCASSVIGVVLTFGAGSRLTVL.